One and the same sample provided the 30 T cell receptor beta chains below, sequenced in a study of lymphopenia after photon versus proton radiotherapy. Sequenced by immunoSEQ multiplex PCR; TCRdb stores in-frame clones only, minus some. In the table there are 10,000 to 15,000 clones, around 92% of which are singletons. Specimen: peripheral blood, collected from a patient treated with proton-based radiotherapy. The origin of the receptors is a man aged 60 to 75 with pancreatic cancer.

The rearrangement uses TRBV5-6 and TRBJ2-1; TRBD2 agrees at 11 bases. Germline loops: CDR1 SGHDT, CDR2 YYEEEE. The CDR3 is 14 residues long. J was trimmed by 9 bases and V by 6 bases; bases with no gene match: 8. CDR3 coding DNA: TGTGCCAGCATGCTAGCGGGAGGAGGGGTTGAGCAGTTCTTC. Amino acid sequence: CASMLAGGGVEQFF.

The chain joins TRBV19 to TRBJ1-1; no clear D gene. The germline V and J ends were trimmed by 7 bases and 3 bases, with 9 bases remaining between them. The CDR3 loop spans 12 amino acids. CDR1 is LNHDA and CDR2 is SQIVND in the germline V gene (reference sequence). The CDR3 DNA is TGTGCCAGTAAATCGTGGGACACTGAAGCTTTCTTT. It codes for CASKSWDTEAFF. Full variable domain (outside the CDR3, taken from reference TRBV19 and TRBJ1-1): DGGITQSPKYLFRKEGQNVTLSCEQNLNHDAMYWYRQDPGQGLRLIYYSQIVNDFQKGDIAEGYSVSREKKESFPLTVTSAQKNPTAFYLCASKSWDTEAFFGQGTRLTVV.

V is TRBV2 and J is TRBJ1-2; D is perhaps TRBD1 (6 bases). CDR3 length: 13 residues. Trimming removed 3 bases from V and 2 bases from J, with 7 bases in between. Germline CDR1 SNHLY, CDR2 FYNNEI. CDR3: CASSDRGNYGYTF. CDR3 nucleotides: TGTGCCAGCAGTGATAGGGGGAACTATGGCTACACCTTC.

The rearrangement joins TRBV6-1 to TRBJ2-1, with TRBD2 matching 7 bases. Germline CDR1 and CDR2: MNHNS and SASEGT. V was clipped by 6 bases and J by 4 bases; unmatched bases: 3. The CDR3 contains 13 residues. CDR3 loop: CASRLAEYNEQFF. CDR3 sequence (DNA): TGTGCCAGCAGGCTAGCGGAGTACAATGAGCAGTTCTTC.

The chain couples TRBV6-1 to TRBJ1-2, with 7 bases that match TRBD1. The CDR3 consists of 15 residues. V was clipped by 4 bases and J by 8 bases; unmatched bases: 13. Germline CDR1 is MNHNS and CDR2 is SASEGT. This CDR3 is CASSGTGARTIGYTF. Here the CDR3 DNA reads TGTGCCAGCAGTGGAACAGGGGCCCGAACCATCGGCTACACCTTC.

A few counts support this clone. In DNA, the CDR3 is TGTGCCAGCAGTGAAGTCCAAGCTTTCAATGAGCAGTTCTTC. It is translated as CASSEVQAFNEQFF. The rearrangement links TRBV2 to TRBJ2-1; D gene unclear. Looked up from germline, CDR1 is SNHLY and CDR2 is FYNNEI. The CDR3 consists of 14 residues. The V gene lost 1 base and the J gene lost 6 bases, with 10 bases spanning the gap. The whole variable domain, filled in from reference TRBV2 and TRBJ2-1, reads EPEVTQTPSHQVTQMGQEVILRCVPISNHLYFYWYRQILGQKVEFLVSFYNNEISEKSEIFDDQFSVERPDGSNFTLKIRSTKLEDSAMYFCASSEVQAFNEQFFGPGTRLTVL.

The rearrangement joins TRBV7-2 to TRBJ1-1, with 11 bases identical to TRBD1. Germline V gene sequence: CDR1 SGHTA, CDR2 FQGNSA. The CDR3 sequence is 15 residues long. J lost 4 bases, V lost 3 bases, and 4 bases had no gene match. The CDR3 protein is CASSLTGTGGTEAFF. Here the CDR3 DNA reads TGTGCCAGCAGCTTGACCGGGACAGGGGGCACTGAAGCTTTCTTT.

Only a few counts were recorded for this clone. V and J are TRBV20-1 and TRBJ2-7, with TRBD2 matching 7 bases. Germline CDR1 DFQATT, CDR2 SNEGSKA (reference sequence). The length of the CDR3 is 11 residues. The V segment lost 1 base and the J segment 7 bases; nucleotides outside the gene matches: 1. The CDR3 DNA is TGCAGTGCTAGAGGGGAGGGTGAGCAGTACTTC. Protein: CSARGEGEQYF.

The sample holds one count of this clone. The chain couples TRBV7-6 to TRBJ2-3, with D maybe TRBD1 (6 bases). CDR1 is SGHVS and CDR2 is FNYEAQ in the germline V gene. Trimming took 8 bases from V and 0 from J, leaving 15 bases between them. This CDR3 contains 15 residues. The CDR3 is CASGTREPSTDTQYF. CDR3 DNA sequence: TGTGCCAGCGGGACAAGGGAACCTAGCACAGATACGCAGTATTTT.

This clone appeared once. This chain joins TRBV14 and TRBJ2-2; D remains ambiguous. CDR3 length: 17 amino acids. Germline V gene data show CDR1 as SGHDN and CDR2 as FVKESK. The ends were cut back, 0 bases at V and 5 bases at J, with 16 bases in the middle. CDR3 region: CASSQDHGFFGTGELFF. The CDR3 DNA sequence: TGTGCCAGCAGCCAAGATCACGGATTTTTTGGGACCGGGGAGCTGTTTTTT.

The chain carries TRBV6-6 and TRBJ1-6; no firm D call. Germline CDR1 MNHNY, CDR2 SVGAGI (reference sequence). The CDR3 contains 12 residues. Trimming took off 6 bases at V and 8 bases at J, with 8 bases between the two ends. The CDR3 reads CASRDWDSPLHF. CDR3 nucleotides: TGTGCCAGCAGGGACTGGGATTCACCCCTCCACTTT.

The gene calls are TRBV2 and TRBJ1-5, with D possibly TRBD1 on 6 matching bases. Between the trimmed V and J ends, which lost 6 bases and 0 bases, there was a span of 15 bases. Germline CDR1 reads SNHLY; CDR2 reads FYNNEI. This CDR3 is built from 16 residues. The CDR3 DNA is TGTGCCAGCAGAGTAACAACAGGGTATAGCAATCAGCCCCAGCATTTT. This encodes CASRVTTGYSNQPQHF. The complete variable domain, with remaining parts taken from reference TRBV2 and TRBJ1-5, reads EPEVTQTPSHQVTQMGQEVILRCVPISNHLYFYWYRQILGQKVEFLVSFYNNEISEKSEIFDDQFSVERPDGSNFTLKIRSTKLEDSAMYFCASRVTTGYSNQPQHFGDGTRLSIL.

CDR3 in amino acids: CASSQDGGFASGNTIYF. In nucleotides, the CDR3 is TGTGCCAGCAGCCAAGACGGGGGCTTTGCCTCTGGAAACACCATATATTTT. The genes are TRBV4-2 and TRBJ1-3; D is possibly TRBD1 (6 bases). The V end was cut by 0 bases, the J end by 0 bases, with 12 bases between. The CDR3 is 17 residues long. CDR1 and CDR2 (germline): LGHNA, YNFKEQ.

CDR3 sequence (DNA): TGTGCCAGCAGCTCGGTAGCGAATACCTACAATGAGCAGTTCTTC. It specifies CASSSVANTYNEQFF. This sequence joins TRBV7-3 and TRBJ2-1; D perhaps matches TRBD2 (5 bases). This CDR3 has 15 amino acids. Deletions cut 4 bases from V and 2 bases from J, with 12 bases between. The germline V gene encodes CDR1 SGHTA and CDR2 FQGTGA.

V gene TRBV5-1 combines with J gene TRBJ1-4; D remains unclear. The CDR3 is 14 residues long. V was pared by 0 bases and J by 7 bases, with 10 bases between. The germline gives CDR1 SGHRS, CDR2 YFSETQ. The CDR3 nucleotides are TGCGCCAGCAGCTTGGGGCAGACGTCTGAAAAACTGTTTTTT. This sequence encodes CASSLGQTSEKLFF.

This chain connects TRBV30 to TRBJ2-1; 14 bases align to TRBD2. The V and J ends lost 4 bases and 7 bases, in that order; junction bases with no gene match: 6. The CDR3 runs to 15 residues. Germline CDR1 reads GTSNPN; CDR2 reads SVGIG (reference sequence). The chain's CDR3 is CAWTTRLAGGNEQFF. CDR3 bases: TGTGCCTGGACTACACGACTAGCGGGAGGGAATGAGCAGTTCTTC.

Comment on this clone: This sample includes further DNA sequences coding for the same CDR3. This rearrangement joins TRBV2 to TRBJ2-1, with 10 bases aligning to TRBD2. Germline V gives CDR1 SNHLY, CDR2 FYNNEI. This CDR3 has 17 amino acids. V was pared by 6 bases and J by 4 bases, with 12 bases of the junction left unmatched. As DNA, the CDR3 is TGTGCCAGCAGCTATTCTCCGCTAGCGGGAGTTTACAATGAGCAGTTCTTC. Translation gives CASSYSPLAGVYNEQFF.

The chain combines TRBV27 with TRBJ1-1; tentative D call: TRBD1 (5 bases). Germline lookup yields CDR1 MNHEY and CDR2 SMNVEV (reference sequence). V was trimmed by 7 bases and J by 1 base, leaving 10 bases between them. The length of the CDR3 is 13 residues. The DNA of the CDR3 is TGTGCCAGCAAGGGGCACTCGAACACTGAAGCTTTCTTT. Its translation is CASKGHSNTEAFF.

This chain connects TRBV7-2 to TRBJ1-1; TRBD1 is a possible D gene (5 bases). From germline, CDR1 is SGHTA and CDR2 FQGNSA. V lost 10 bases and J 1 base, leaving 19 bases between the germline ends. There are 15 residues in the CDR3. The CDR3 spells CAIRRGALSNTEAFF. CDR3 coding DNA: TGTGCCATCCGTAGAGGGGCGCTATCGAACACTGAAGCTTTCTTT.

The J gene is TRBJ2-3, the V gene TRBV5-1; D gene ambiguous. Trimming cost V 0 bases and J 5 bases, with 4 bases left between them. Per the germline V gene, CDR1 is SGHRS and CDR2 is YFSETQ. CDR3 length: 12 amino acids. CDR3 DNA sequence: TGCGCCAGCAGCTTGGGCGGAGATACGCAGTATTTT. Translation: CASSLGGDTQYF.

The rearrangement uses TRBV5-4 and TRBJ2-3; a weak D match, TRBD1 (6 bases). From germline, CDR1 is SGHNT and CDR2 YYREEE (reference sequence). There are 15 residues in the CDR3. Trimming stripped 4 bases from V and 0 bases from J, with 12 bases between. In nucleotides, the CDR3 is TGTGCCAGCAGCCGGACAGCCCCTAGCACAGATACGCAGTATTTT. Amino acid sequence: CASSRTAPSTDTQYF. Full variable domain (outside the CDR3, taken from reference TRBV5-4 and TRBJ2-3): ETGVTQSPTHLIKTRGQQVTLRCSSQSGHNTVSWYQQALGQGPQFIFQYYREEENGRGNFPPRFSGLQFPNYSSELNVNALELDDSALYLCASSRTAPSTDTQYFGPGTRLTVL.

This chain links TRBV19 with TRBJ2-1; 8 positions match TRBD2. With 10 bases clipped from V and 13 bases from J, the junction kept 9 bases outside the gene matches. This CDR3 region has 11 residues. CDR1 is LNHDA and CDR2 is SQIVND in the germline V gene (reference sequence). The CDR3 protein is CATRTSRDQFF. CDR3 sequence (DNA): TGTGCCACCCGGACTAGCCGGGATCAGTTCTTC.

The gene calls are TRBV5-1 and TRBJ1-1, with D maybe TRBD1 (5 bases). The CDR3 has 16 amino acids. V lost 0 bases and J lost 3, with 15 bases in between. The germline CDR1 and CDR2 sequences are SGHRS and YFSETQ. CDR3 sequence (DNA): TGCGCCAGCAGCTTGGGTTACGGGGCGTCGGACACTGAAGCTTTCTTT. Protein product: CASSLGYGASDTEAFF. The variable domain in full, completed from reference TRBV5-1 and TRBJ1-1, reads KAGVTQTPRYLIKTRGQQVTLSCSPISGHRSVSWYQQTPGQGLQFLFEYFSETQRNKGNFPGRFSGRQFSNSRSEMNVSTLELGDSALYLCASSLGYGASDTEAFFGQGTRLTVV.

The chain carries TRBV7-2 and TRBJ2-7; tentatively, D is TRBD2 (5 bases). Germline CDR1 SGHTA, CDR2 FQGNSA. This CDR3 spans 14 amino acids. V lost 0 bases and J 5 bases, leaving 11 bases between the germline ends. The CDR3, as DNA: TGTGCCAGCAGCTTAGCGGGAGCTCACGACGAGCAGTACTTC. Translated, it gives CASSLAGAHDEQYF.

The CDR3 DNA sequence: TGTGCCAGCGGCAGACCCTCTGGGGCCAACGTCCTGACTTTC. Amino acid sequence: CASGRPSGANVLTF. The genes are TRBV28 and TRBJ2-6; D not certain. The CDR3 loop spans 14 amino acids. Germline CDR1 reads MDHEN; CDR2 reads SYDVKM. The germline V and J ends were trimmed by 8 bases and 0 bases, with 8 bases remaining between them.

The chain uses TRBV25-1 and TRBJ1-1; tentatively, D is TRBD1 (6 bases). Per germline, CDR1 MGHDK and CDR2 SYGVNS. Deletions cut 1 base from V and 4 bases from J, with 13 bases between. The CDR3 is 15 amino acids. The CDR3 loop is CASSELGTSITEAFF. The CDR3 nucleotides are TGTGCCAGCAGTGAATTAGGGACAAGCATCACTGAAGCTTTCTTT.

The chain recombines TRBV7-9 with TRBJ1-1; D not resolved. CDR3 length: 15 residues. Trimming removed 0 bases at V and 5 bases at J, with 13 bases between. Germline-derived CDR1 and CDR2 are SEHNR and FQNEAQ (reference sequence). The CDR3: CASSLAQILGTEAFF. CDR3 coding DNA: TGTGCCAGCAGCTTAGCCCAGATCCTCGGGACTGAAGCTTTCTTT.

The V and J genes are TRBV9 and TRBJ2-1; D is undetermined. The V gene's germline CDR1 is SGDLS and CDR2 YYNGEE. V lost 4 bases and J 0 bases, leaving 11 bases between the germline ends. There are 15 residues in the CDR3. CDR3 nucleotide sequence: TGTGCCAGCAGCAGATCCTATAGCTCCTACAATGAGCAGTTCTTC. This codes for CASSRSYSSYNEQFF. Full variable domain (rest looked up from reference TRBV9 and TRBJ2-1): DSGVTQTPKHLITATGQRVTLRCSPRSGDLSVYWYQQSLDQGLQFLIQYYNGEERAKGNILERFSAQQFPDLHSELNLSSLELGDSALYFCASSRSYSSYNEQFFGPGTRLTVL.

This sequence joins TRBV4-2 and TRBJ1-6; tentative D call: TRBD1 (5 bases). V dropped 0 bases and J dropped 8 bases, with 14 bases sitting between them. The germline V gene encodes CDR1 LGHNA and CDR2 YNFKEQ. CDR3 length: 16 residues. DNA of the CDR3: TGTGCCAGCAGCCAAGAAGGTGCGGGGGGATATTCACCCCTCCACTTT. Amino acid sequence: CASSQEGAGGYSPLHF.

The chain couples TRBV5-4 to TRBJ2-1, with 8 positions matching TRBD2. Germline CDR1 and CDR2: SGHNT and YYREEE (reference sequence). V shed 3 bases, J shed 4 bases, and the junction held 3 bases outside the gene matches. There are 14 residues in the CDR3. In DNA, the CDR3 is TGTGCCAGCAGCTCGGGACTAGATTACAATGAGCAGTTCTTC. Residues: CASSSGLDYNEQFF.